Listed here are 16 T cell receptor beta chains from one sample, sequenced in a study of post-analysis software for immune sequencing data. Which antigens these TCRs recognize remains unknown. General observations from the study: Patients had higher frequencies than controls of roughly 5 TRBV segments, including TRBV5-6, TRBV5-1 and TRBV20-1.

Incorporated into the TCR beta cDNA libraries were unique molecular identifiers, which served to reduce PCR and sequencing biases. TCRdb re-derived calls from the PCR reads in MiXCR, one entry per CDR3 protein. The table lists around 700,000 distinct CDR3 sequences, roughly three fifths of them singletons, with roughly 12% in the top ten. Sequencing used blood. The receptors were sampled from a girl aged 2-10 years with multiple sclerosis.

The chain carries TRBV5-4 and TRBJ2-1, with TRBD2 matching over 8 bases. This CDR3 is built from 16 residues. CDR1 is SGHNT and CDR2 is YYREEE in the germline V gene (reference sequence). Trimming took 0 bases from V and 5 from J; bases not matched to a gene: 7. The CDR3 here is CASSLDTSGSHNEQFF. For the CDR3, the DNA is TGTGCCAGCAGCTTGGATACTAGCGGATCCCACAATGAGCAGTTCTTC.

The V and J genes are TRBV19 and TRBJ1-1; 8 nucleotides line up with TRBD1. The CDR3 has 16 amino acids. Germline assignment: CDR1 LNHDA and CDR2 SQIVND (reference sequence). Unmatched junction bases numbered 12, after V lost 5 bases and J lost 4 bases. The CDR3 loop is CASSPQGQGLGTEAFF. DNA of the CDR3: TGTGCCAGTAGTCCCCAAGGACAGGGATTGGGCACTGAAGCTTTCTTT.

The chain joins TRBV6-2 or TRBV6-3 to TRBJ2-3; D is possibly TRBD2 (6 bases). V was clipped by 2 bases and J by 3 bases, with 12 bases between them. The germline V gene has CDR1 MNHEY and CDR2 SVGEGT. The CDR3 extends over 15 amino acids. CDR3: CASSYRGGATDTQYF. The CDR3 DNA follows: TGTGCCAGCAGTTACCGCGGCGGGGCGACAGATACGCAGTATTTT.

The chain links TRBV4-1 to TRBJ2-3, with 11 bases aligning to TRBD2. The germline CDR1 and CDR2 sequences are MGHRA and YSYEKL. This CDR3 spans 16 amino acids. With V trimmed by 0 bases and J by 4 bases, 3 bases remained unmatched. The CDR3 protein is CASSQDGSGRADTQYF. The CDR3 nucleotides are TGCGCCAGCAGCCAAGATGGTAGCGGGAGGGCAGATACGCAGTATTTT.

This clonotype has more than one count but fewer than ten. This chain links TRBV12-3 or TRBV12-4 with TRBJ2-5; weak D call: TRBD2 (5 bases). This CDR3 is built from 16 residues. Trimming shortened V by 5 bases and J by 4 bases, and 20 bases separated the two germline ends. DNA for the CDR3: TGTGCCAGCAGTCCCCGCTCAGGATCTCGGGGAGAGACCCAGTACTTC. Translating gives CASSPRSGSRGETQYF.

This sequence joins TRBV7-2 and TRBJ1-1; 7 bases match TRBD1. The CDR3 runs to 16 residues. CDR1 is SGHTA and CDR2 is FQGNSA in the germline V gene. Trimming took 4 bases from V and 4 from J; bases not matched to a gene: 12. CDR3 bases: TGTGCCAGCAGCTCACAGGGGTTATCTAGTACCACTGAAGCTTTCTTT. The encoded protein is CASSSQGLSSTTEAFF.

V gene TRBV5-1 combines with J gene TRBJ2-7, with 8 bases identical to TRBD1. The CDR3 is 17 amino acids. Germline V gives CDR1 SGHRS, CDR2 YFSETQ. V lost 3 bases and J lost 3; bases outside the gene matches: 14. The CDR3 is CASSSTMTGTGYYEQYF. Here the CDR3 DNA reads TGCGCCAGCAGCTCCACAATGACCGGGACAGGTTACTACGAGCAGTACTTC. The variable domain in full, completed from reference TRBV5-1 and TRBJ2-7, reads KAGVTQTPRYLIKTRGQQVTLSCSPISGHRSVSWYQQTPGQGLQFLFEYFSETQRNKGNFPGRFSGRQFSNSRSEMNVSTLELGDSALYLCASSSTMTGTGYYEQYFGPGTRLTVT.

This clonotype came up once. This rearrangement joins TRBV2 to TRBJ2-7; a weak D match, TRBD1 (5 bases). CDR1 SNHLY and CDR2 FYNNEI come from the germline V gene. V lost 8 bases and J 1 base, leaving 15 bases between the germline ends. This CDR3 is 14 amino acids long. The CDR3 DNA reads as TGTGCCAGCTTAGTCGGCAGGGTTTCCTACGAGCAGTACTTC. Translating it yields CASLVGRVSYEQYF.

The J gene is TRBJ2-7, the V gene TRBV18; D is perhaps TRBD2 (5 bases). Trimming took 3 bases from V and 3 from J, leaving 9 bases between them. This CDR3 spans 13 amino acids. The germline V gene encodes CDR1 KGHSH and CDR2 LQKENI. CDR3 nucleotides: TGTGCCAGCTCACCCGTCGGAGGCTACGAGCAGTACTTC. Its translation: CASSPVGGYEQYF.

The J gene is TRBJ1-2, the V gene TRBV29-1; tentatively, D is TRBD1 (6 bases). CDR1 and CDR2 (germline): SQVTM, ANQGSEA. V lost 5 bases and J lost 4, with 14 bases in between. CDR3 size: 13 residues. The CDR3 reads CSVLRGGSYGYTF. Here the CDR3 DNA reads TGCAGCGTTCTCAGGGGCGGGAGCTATGGCTACACCTTC.

J is TRBJ2-7 and V is TRBV4-2, with TRBD2 as a possible D gene (6 bases). Germline loops: CDR1 LGHNA, CDR2 YNFKEQ. CDR3 length: 13 amino acids. Between the trimmed V and J ends, which lost 4 bases and 4 bases, there was a span of 11 bases. DNA of the CDR3: TGTGCCAGCAGCCCCATTGGGGGGTACGAGCAGTACTTC. It translates to CASSPIGGYEQYF.

In DNA form, the CDR3 reads TGTGCCAGCGGGGCGAGGCGGTCTTACGCCTACAATGAGCAGTTCTTC. This encodes CASGARRSYAYNEQFF. The chain couples TRBV6-5 to TRBJ2-1; D may be TRBD1 (5 bases). Germline V gene data show CDR1 as MNHEY and CDR2 as SVGAGI. The CDR3 runs to 16 residues. V lost 8 bases and J 2 bases, leaving 19 bases between the germline ends.

The chain is built from TRBV7-2 and TRBJ2-3; D is possibly TRBD1 (6 bases). V lost 5 bases to trimming and J lost 0 bases, with 12 bases between them. The germline V gene has CDR1 SGHTA and CDR2 FQGNSA. CDR3 length: 15 amino acids. The CDR3 sequence is CASSKDRPSTDTQYF. In nucleotides, the CDR3 is TGTGCCAGCAGCAAGGACAGACCTAGCACAGATACGCAGTATTTT.

Only one count was recorded for this clonotype. The chain links TRBV11-2 to TRBJ2-5; D not certain. In germline, CDR1 is SGHAT, CDR2 FQNNGV. The CDR3 runs 16 residues. V lost 5 bases, J lost 5 bases, and 21 bases lay in between. DNA of the CDR3: TGTGCCAGCAGCCCTCGGATAGGGAAGCTACGGGAGACCCAGTACTTC. Translation: CASSPRIGKLRETQYF.

The chain combines TRBV4-3 with TRBJ2-3, with TRBD1 identical over 10 bases. The length of the CDR3 is 15 residues. From germline, CDR1 is LGHNA and CDR2 YSLEER. With 4 bases clipped from V and 5 bases from J, the junction kept 6 bases outside the gene matches. CDR3: CASSPRQGAQDTQYF. The CDR3 nucleotides read TGCGCCAGCAGCCCCCGACAGGGGGCCCAAGATACGCAGTATTTT.

V is TRBV21-1 and J is TRBJ2-6; the tabulated D call, TRBD1, remains unverified against the DNA. TRBV21-1 is a recognized pseudogene. The CDR3 is 19 residues long. The CDR3 here is CASSVSGTGGLSGANVLTF. CDR3 DNA: TGTGCCAGCAGCGTCTCCGGGACAGGGGGTCTCTCTGGGGCCAACGTCCTGACTTTC.